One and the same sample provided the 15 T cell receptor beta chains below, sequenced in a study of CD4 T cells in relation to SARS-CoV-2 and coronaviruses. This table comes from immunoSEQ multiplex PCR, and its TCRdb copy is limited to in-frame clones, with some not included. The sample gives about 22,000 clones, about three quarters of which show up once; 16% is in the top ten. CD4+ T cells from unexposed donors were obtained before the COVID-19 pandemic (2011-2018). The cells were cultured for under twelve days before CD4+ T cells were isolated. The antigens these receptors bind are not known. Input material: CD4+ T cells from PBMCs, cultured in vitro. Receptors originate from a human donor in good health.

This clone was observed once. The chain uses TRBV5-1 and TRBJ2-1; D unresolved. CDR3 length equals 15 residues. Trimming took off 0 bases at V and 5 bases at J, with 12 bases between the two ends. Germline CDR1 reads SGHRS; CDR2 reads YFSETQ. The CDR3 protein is CASSLGARNHNEQFF. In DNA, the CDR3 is TGCGCCAGCAGCTTGGGGGCTAGAAATCACAATGAGCAGTTCTTC. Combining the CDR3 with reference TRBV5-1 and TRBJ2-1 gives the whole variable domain KAGVTQTPRYLIKTRGQQVTLSCSPISGHRSVSWYQQTPGQGLQFLFEYFSETQRNKGNFPGRFSGRQFSNSRSEMNVSTLELGDSALYLCASSLGARNHNEQFFGPGTRLTVL.

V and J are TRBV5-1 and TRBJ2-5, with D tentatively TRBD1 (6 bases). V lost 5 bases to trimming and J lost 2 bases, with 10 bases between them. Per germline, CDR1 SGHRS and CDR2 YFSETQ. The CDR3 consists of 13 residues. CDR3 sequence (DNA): TGCGCCAGCAGTAGGGACACACAAGAGACCCAGTACTTC. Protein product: CASSRDTQETQYF.

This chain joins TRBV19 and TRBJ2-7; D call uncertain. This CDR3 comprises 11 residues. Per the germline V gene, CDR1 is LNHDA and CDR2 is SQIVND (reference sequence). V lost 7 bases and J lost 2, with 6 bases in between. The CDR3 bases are TGTGCCAGTACACCTACCTACGAGCAGTACTTC. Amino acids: CASTPTYEQYF.

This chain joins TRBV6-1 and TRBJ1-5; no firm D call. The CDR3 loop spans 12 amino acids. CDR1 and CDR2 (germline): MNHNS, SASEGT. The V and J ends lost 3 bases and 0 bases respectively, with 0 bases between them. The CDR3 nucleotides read TGTGCCAGCAGTGATAGCAATCAGCCCCAGCATTTT. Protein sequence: CASSDSNQPQHF.

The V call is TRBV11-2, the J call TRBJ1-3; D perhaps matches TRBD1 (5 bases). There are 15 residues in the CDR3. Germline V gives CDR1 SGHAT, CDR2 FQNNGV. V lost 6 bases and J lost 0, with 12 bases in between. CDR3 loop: CASRLPGISGNTIYF. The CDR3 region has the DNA TGTGCCAGCAGACTCCCAGGGATCTCTGGAAACACCATATATTTT.

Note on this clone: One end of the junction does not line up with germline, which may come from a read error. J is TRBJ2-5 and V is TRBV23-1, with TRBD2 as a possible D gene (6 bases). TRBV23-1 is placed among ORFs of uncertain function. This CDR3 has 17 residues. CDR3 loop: CASSKSRVTGDNVTQYF. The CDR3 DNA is TGCGCCAGCAGTAAATCCCGTGTCACGGGAGATAATGTGACCCAGTACTTC.

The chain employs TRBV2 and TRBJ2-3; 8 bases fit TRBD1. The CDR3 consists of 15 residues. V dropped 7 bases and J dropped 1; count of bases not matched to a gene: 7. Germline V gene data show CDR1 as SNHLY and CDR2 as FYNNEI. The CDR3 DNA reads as TGTGCCAGCAATCGACCGGGACAGGGCACAGATACGCAGTATTTT. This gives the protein CASNRPGQGTDTQYF.

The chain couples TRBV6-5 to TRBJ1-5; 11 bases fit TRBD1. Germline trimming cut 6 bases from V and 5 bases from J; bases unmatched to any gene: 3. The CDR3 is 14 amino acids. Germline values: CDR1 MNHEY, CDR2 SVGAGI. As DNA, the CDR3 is TGTGCCAGCAGGGACAGGGGGCGAGATCAGCCCCAGCATTTT. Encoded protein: CASRDRGRDQPQHF.

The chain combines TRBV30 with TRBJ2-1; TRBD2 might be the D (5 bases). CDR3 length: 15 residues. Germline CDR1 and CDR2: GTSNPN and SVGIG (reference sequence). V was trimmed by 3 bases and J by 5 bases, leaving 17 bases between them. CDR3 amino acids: CAWRRHGLENNEQFF. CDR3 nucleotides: TGTGCCTGGAGGAGGCACGGACTGGAAAACAATGAGCAGTTCTTC.

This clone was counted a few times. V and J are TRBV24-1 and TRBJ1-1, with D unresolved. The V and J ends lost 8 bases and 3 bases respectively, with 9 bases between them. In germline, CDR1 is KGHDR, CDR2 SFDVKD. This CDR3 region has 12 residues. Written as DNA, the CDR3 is TGTGCCACCACCCCAAGGGACACTGAAGCTTTCTTT. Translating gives CATTPRDTEAFF.

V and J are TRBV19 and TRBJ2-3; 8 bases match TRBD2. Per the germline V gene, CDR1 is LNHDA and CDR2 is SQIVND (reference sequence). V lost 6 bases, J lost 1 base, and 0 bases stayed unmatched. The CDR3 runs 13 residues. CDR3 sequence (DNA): TGTGCCAGTAGACTAGCGGGCACAGATACGCAGTATTTT. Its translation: CASRLAGTDTQYF.

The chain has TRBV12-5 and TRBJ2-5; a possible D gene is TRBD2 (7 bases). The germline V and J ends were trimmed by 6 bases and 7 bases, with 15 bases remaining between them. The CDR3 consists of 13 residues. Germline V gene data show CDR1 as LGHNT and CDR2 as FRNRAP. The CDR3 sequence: CASGLNREGTQYF. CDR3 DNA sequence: TGTGCTAGTGGCCTTAACAGGGAGGGGACCCAGTACTTC. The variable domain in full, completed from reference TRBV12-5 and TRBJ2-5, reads DARVTQTPRHKVTEMGQEVTMRCQPILGHNTVFWYRQTMMQGLELLAYFRNRAPLDDSGMPKDRFSAEMPDATLATLKIQPSEPRDSAVYFCASGLNREGTQYFGPGTRLLVL.

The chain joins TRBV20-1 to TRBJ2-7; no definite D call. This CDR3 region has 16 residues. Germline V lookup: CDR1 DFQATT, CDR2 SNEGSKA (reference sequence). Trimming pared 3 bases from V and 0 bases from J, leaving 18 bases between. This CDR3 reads CSASILGTFSSYEQYF. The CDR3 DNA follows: TGCAGTGCTAGTATCCTGGGCACCTTTAGCTCCTACGAGCAGTACTTC.

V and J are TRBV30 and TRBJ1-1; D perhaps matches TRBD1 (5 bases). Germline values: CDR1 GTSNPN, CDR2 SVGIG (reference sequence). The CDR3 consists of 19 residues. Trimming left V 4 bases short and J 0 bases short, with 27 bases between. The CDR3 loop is CAWTYLGVRKPNLNTEAFF. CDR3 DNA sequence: TGTGCCTGGACCTACCTGGGGGTTCGGAAGCCTAACCTGAACACTGAAGCTTTCTTT. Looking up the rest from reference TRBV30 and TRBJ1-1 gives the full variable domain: SQTIHQWPATLVQPVGSPLSLECTVEGTSNPNLYWYRQAAGRGLQLLFYSVGIGQISSEVPQNLSASRPQDRQFILSSKKLLLSDSGFYLCAWTYLGVRKPNLNTEAFFGQGTRLTVV.

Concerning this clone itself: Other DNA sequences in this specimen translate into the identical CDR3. This CDR3 reads CASSEQGGTEAFF. In DNA, the CDR3 is TGTGCCAGCAGTGAACAGGGAGGGACTGAAGCTTTCTTT. The chain couples TRBV6-1 to TRBJ1-1, with D tentatively TRBD1 (5 bases). V was cut by 2 bases and J by 5 bases, with 9 bases left in between. The CDR3 is 13 amino acids. Looked up from germline, CDR1 is MNHNS and CDR2 is SASEGT.